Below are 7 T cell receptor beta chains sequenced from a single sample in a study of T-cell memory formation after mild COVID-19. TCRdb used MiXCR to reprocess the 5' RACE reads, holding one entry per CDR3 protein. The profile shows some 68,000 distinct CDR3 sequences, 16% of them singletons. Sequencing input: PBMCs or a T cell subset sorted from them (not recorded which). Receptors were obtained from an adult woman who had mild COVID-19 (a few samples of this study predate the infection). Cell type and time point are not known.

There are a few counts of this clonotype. CDR3 sequence (DNA): TGTGCCAGCAGCCAAGAACTGACCGGCGATGAGCAGTTCTTC. Translated: CASSQELTGDEQFF. The V and J genes are TRBV14 and TRBJ2-1; D is unclear. The CDR3 runs to 14 residues. CDR1 and CDR2 from the germline V gene are SGHDN and FVKESK. Between the trimmed V and J ends, which lost 0 bases and 8 bases, there was a span of 11 bases.

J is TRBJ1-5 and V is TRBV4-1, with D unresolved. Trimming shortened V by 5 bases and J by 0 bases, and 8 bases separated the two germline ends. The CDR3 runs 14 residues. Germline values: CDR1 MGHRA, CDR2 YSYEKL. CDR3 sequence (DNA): TGCGCCAGCAGCAAACGGTTTAGCAATCAGCCCCAGCATTTT. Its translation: CASSKRFSNQPQHF.

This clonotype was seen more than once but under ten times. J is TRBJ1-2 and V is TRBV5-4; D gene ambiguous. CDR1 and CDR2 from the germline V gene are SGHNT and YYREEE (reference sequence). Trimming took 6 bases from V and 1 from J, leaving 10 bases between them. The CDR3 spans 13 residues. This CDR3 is CASKDGINYGYTF. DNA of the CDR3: TGTGCCAGCAAGGACGGAATTAACTATGGCTACACCTTC.

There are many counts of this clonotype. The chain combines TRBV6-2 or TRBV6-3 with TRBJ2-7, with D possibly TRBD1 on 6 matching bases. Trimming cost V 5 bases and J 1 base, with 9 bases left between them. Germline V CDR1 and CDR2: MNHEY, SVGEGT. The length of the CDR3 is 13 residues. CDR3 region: CASSTGLSYEQYF. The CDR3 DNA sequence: TGTGCCAGCAGTACAGGGTTGTCCTACGAGCAGTACTTC.

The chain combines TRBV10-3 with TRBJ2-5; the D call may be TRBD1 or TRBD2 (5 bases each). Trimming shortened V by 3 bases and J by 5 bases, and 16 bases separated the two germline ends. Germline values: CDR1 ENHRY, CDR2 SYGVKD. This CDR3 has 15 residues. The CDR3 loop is CAISDYHQRGETQYF. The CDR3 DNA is TGTGCCATCAGTGACTATCACCAGAGGGGTGAGACCCAGTACTTC.

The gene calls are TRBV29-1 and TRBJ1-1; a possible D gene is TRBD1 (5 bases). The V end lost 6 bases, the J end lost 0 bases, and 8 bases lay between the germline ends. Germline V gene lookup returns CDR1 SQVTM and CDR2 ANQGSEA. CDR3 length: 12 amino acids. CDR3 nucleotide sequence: TGCAGCGTAGGGACGTTGAACACTGAAGCTTTCTTT. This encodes CSVGTLNTEAFF.

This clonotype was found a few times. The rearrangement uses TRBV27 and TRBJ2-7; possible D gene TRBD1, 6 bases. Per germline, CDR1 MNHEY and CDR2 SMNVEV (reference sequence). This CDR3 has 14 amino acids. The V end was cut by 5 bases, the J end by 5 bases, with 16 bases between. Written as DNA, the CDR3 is TGTGCCAGCAGTATCACAGGGAGCCCACACGAGCAGTACTTC. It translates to CASSITGSPHEQYF.